The clone carrying this T cell receptor beta chain appeared a single time. Its specificity is not known. Germline trimming cut 0 bases from V and 0 bases from J; bases unmatched to any gene: 6. Per the germline V gene, CDR1 is SGDLS and CDR2 is YYNGEE. The CDR3 runs to 18 residues. This entry comes from a study of CD8+CD57+ T cells in acquired aplastic anemia. The wider study: Mean DNA quantity obtained from sorted CD4+ and CD8+ cells was around 2.9 ug. The study obtained 9.5 million to 12 million reads on average for CD4+ cells from healthy donors. Study-level results: Between patients and controls, CD8+ Simpson's diversity did not vary significantly. Fewer than 30 CD8+ CDR3 sequences were shared between patients and controls.

Profiles of TCR beta VDJ and CDR3 were generated from a genomic DNA template. TCRdb reanalysed the reads using MiXCR and keeps one entry per CDR3 protein. This sample has fewer than 150,000 distinct CDR3 sequences, with roughly 50% found just once. The sample consisted of sorted CD4+, CD8+, or CD8+CD57+ T cells (not recorded which) from PBMCs. This chain connects TRBV9 to TRBJ2-1; TRBD1 agrees at 10 bases. This TCR came from a human donor in good health, serving as a control. The CDR3 spells CASSVGDRGFGSYNEQFF. CDR3 DNA: TGTGCCAGCAGCGTAGGGGACAGGGGATTCGGCTCCTACAATGAGCAGTTCTTC. The entire variable domain, with the rest obtained from reference TRBV9 and TRBJ2-1, is as follows: DSGVTQTPKHLITATGQRVTLRCSPRSGDLSVYWYQQSLDQGLQFLIQYYNGEERAKGNILERFSAQQFPDLHSELNLSSLELGDSALYFCASSVGDRGFGSYNEQFFGPGTRLTVL.